This TCR beta chain was profiled in a study of blood T cell repertoires in COVID-19. The overall study: Sources were T cells, B-cell-depleted T cells, or PBMCs; the material itself was cDNA or gDNA.

The germline gives CDR1 ENHRY, CDR2 SYGVKD. This CDR3 spans 16 amino acids. V lost 0 bases to trimming and J lost 3 bases, with 14 bases between them. Recovered status in Cohort 3 required two negative PCRs, clearance, or symptom resolution. Under the authors' procedure: The assay estimated nucleated cells by amplifying reference gene primers. Repertoires were generated with immunoSEQ multiplex PCR, while TCRdb's copy carries only in-frame clones and drops some. V and J calls and clone size are copied from that table; D and trimming were computed from the DNA. The sample lists roughly 330,000 clones; about 85% were seen once.

The chain joins TRBV10-3 to TRBJ1-2; D is unresolved. The sample taken for sequencing was PBMCs or T cells enriched from blood (not recorded which). The sequence was obtained from a woman aged 30 to 39 who had recovered from COVID-19. In DNA, the CDR3 is TGTGCCATCAGTGAGTCGAGTGTAGTCCCCGACTATGGCTACACCTTC. Encoded protein: CAISESSVVPDYGYTF.